This TCR beta chain came from a study of Ad26.COV2.S vaccination and SARS-CoV-2 variants. Study-wide findings and caveats: The authors reported substantial breadth in spike-specific CD8+ and CD4+ T cell responses after vaccination.

The table came from immunoSEQ multiplex PCR; TCRdb's copy has only in-frame clones and leaves some out. This sample has 300,000 to 450,000 clones; about 91% occur once, and the top ten carry 3% to 4%. The CDR3 consists of 13 residues. CDR1 and CDR2 from the germline V gene are MNHEY and SMNVEV (reference sequence). With 10 bases clipped from V and 2 bases from J, the junction kept 7 bases outside the gene matches. As regards this clone: Its antigen is unidentified.

The TCR was taken from a human donor who had recovered from COVID-19. This chain uses TRBV27 with TRBJ1-2; 7 bases agree with TRBD1. This specimen consisted of peripheral blood, obtained after recovery from COVID-19. This CDR3 is CAIHRGKNYGYTF. In nucleotides, the CDR3 is TGTGCCATTCACAGGGGCAAGAACTATGGCTACACCTTC.